This passage covers 13 T cell receptor beta chains from one sample sequenced in a study of T cell responses to AZD1222 COVID-19 vaccine. TCRdb keeps only in-frame clones here, not all; method: immunoSEQ multiplex PCR. The sample has under 300,000 clones, 80% to 95% seen once. The specimen comprised peripheral blood, sampled on day 0 of AZD1222 vaccination. Receptor source: an adult in good health.

Turning to this clone: The sample contains more than one DNA sequence encoding this CDR3. The V gene is TRBV9, the J gene TRBJ2-3; no definite D call. The CDR3 is 13 amino acids. Germline V gives CDR1 SGDLS, CDR2 YYNGEE. V was trimmed by 0 bases and J by 1 base, leaving 3 bases between them. In DNA form, the CDR3 reads TGTGCCAGCAGCGTAGGTGGCACAGATACGCAGTATTTT. Translated: CASSVGGTDTQYF.

The rearrangement joins TRBV2 to TRBJ1-5; tentative D call: TRBD1 (5 bases). The CDR3 runs 15 residues. The V end lost 7 bases, the J end lost 1 base, and 14 bases lay between the germline ends. The germline V gene encodes CDR1 SNHLY and CDR2 FYNNEI. CDR3 protein: CASTRWRDSNQPQHF. CDR3 sequence (DNA): TGTGCCAGCACCAGATGGAGGGACAGCAATCAGCCCCAGCATTTT. The entire variable domain, with the rest obtained from reference TRBV2 and TRBJ1-5, is as follows: EPEVTQTPSHQVTQMGQEVILRCVPISNHLYFYWYRQILGQKVEFLVSFYNNEISEKSEIFDDQFSVERPDGSNFTLKIRSTKLEDSAMYFCASTRWRDSNQPQHFGDGTRLSIL.

This chain connects TRBV10-3 to TRBJ2-1, with D possibly called TRBD1 or TRBD2 (5 bases each). CDR3 length equals 14 residues. The germline V and J ends were trimmed by 10 bases and 8 bases, with 21 bases remaining between them. From germline, CDR1 is ENHRY and CDR2 SYGVKD. Here the CDR3 reads CASRGRGPADEQFF. The CDR3 nucleotides are TGTGCCAGCCGGGGCAGAGGGCCAGCGGATGAGCAGTTCTTC.

V usage is TRBV28 and J usage is TRBJ1-5, with 8 bases matching TRBD1. The CDR3 runs 13 residues. Unmatched junction bases numbered 2, after V lost 3 bases and J lost 7 bases. Germline V gene data show CDR1 as MDHEN and CDR2 as SYDVKM. The CDR3 nucleotides are TGTGCCAGCAGTTTGGACAGGGCCCAGCCCCAGCATTTT. Its translation: CASSLDRAQPQHF.

This sequence joins TRBV7-2 and TRBJ2-7; no firm D call. From germline, CDR1 is SGHTA and CDR2 FQGNSA. V lost 2 bases, J lost 0 bases, and 2 bases lay in between. The CDR3 has 12 amino acids. The CDR3 region is CASSLISYEQYF. The CDR3 region has the DNA TGTGCCAGCAGCTTAATCTCCTACGAGCAGTACTTC.

The chain links TRBV27 to TRBJ1-3; D not certain. The ends were cut back, 2 bases at V and 0 bases at J, with 11 bases in the middle. In germline, CDR1 is MNHEY, CDR2 SMNVEV (reference sequence). This CDR3 contains 16 residues. CDR3 residues: CASSLNRVNSGNTIYF. Written as DNA, the CDR3 is TGTGCCAGCAGTTTAAATCGGGTCAACTCTGGAAACACCATATATTTT.

V usage is TRBV20-1 and J usage is TRBJ1-4; D might be TRBD1 (5 bases). V was clipped by 6 bases and J by 10 bases, with 12 bases between them. Germline values: CDR1 DFQATT, CDR2 SNEGSKA (reference sequence). This CDR3 is built from 11 residues. This CDR3 is CSASRDLKLFF. The CDR3 DNA follows: TGCAGTGCCTCCCGGGACCTAAAACTGTTTTTT.

Turning to this clone: The CDR3 end shows no conserved phenylalanine or tryptophan, and so a read error is likely. The DNA is omitted, as the CDR3 cannot be located on it reliably, and the CDR3 follows TCRdb's listing. This chain uses TRBV10-1 with TRBJ2-7; no DNA check was done on the table's D call, TRBD2. The CDR3 numbers 13 amino acids, ends counted. Germline lookup yields CDR1 WNHNN and CDR2 SYGVQD (reference sequence). The CDR3 protein is CASTRPGLAGGGT.

This clone was detected a few times. The rearrangement uses TRBV5-6 and TRBJ2-7; D call uncertain. Germline V gene lookup returns CDR1 SGHDT and CDR2 YYEEEE. Trimming left V 0 bases short and J 3 bases short, with 4 bases between. The CDR3 loop spans 12 amino acids. The CDR3 region has the DNA TGTGCCAGCAGCTTGGTAAACTACGAGCAGTACTTC. It translates to CASSLVNYEQYF.

The rearrangement joins TRBV2 to TRBJ2-3, with TRBD2 identical over 8 bases. CDR1 is SNHLY, CDR2 FYNNEI, per germline. Germline trimming cut 3 bases from V and 2 bases from J; bases unmatched to any gene: 4. The CDR3 consists of 15 residues. The chain's CDR3 is CASSESGGLTDTQYF. For the CDR3, the DNA is TGTGCCAGCAGTGAGAGCGGGGGCCTCACAGATACGCAGTATTTT.

The chain couples TRBV6-1 to TRBJ2-7, with D possibly called TRBD1 or TRBD2 (5 bases each). Trimming removed 2 bases from V and 4 bases from J, with 15 bases in between. The CDR3 loop spans 15 amino acids. Germline assignment: CDR1 MNHNS and CDR2 SASEGT. This chain's CDR3 is CASSERDRASYEQYF. The CDR3 DNA is TGTGCCAGCAGTGAAAGGGACCGCGCCTCGTACGAGCAGTACTTC.

Here the CDR3 reads CASSLGGARYNEQFF. The CDR3 coding sequence is TGTGCCAGCAGCTTGGGAGGGGCTAGGTACAATGAGCAGTTCTTC. J is TRBJ2-1 and V is TRBV5-4; the D call may be TRBD1 or TRBD2 (5 bases each). Trimming took off 0 bases at V and 4 bases at J, with 11 bases between the two ends. Germline loops: CDR1 SGHNT, CDR2 YYREEE (reference sequence). The CDR3 runs to 15 residues. Supplemented by reference TRBV5-4 and TRBJ2-1, the full variable domain reads ETGVTQSPTHLIKTRGQQVTLRCSSQSGHNTVSWYQQALGQGPQFIFQYYREEENGRGNFPPRFSGLQFPNYSSELNVNALELDDSALYLCASSLGGARYNEQFFGPGTRLTVL.

The V and J genes are TRBV6-2 or TRBV6-3 and TRBJ2-7; D not resolved. Germline CDR1 reads MNHEY; CDR2 reads SVGEGT. The CDR3 is 14 residues long. V dropped 0 bases and J dropped 7 bases, with 13 bases sitting between them. The CDR3 region has the DNA TGTGCCAGCAGTTACTCCTCCGGGCCGCGGGAGCAGTACTTC. It yields the protein CASSYSSGPREQYF.